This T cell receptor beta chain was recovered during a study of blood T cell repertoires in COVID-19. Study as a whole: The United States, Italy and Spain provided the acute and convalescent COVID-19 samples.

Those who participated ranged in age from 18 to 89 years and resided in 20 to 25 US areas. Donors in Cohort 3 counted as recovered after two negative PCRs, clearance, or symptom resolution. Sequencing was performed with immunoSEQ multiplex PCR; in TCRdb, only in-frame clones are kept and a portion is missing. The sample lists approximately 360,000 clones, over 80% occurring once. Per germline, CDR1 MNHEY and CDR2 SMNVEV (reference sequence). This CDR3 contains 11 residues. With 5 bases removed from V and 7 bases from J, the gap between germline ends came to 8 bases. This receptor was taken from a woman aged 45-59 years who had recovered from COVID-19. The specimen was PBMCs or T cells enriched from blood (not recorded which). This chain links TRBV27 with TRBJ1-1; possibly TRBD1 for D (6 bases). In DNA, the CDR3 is TGTGCCAGCAGTCTCAGGGGTGAAGCTTTCTTT. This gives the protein CASSLRGEAFF.